This TCR beta chain was captured by sequencing in a study of blood T cells in healthy people across ages. V was trimmed by 2 bases and J by 10 bases, leaving 17 bases between them. Per germline, CDR1 LGHNA and CDR2 YSLEER. The CDR3 extends over 14 amino acids. Of note for this clonotype: Antigen specificity is unknown.

Combining a sample-barcoded 5' primer with a J-beta primer mix, a second PCR ran for roughly 6 to 12 cycles. Each of the cDNA molecules was tagged by a template-switch adaptor with 12 random nucleotides. TCRdb analysed the 5' RACE reads with MiXCR anew, one entry per CDR3 protein. The sample includes 1,800,000 or so distinct CDR3 sequences, about 39% of them seen just once. Each sample had at least 6 million PBMCs isolated. Findings of the study overall: Measured against age, TCR beta diversity per million T cells decreased in a roughly linear manner. Unknown CMV status may confound age-related changes in expanded clones.

Source material: blood. This chain links TRBV4-3 with TRBJ1-1, with D perhaps matching TRBD1 (5 bases). This clonotype originated in a human donor in good health. The CDR3, as DNA: TGCGCCAGCAGCCAACAATCGGCGCAGGGTTTAGCTTTCTTT. Translated, it gives CASSQQSAQGLAFF.